This T cell receptor (beta chain) was observed in a study of CD8+CD57+ T cells in acquired aplastic anemia (dated by TCRdb to 2016 to 2019). With regard to the full study: On average, sorted CD4+ and CD8+ cells yielded approximately 3 ug of extracted DNA, with a range of roughly 0.18 to 30 ug. What the study reported, not specific to this receptor: No significant difference in CD8+ Simpson's diversity was found between patients and healthy controls (P=0.060). Around 30 CD8+ CDR3 sequences were found in both patients and controls but appeared to be highly expressed in patients and within the immunodominant clones of the patients.

Genomic DNA served as template for TCR beta VDJ combination and CDR3 sequence profiling. An Illumina HiSeq 2000 was the platform used for TCR repertoire sequencing. The paper's data handling went like this. TRBV/TRBJ rearrangement plots, CDR3 size and DJ length profiles, and Simpson's diversity index were used to assess repertoires. Whichever DNA sequence was most abundant in the deep sequencing data was defined as the immunodominant clone. CDR3 amino acid sequences were checked for sharing across subjects and were also compared against the VDJdb database and published repertoires. TCRdb trimmed public reads at Q25 via fastp, called clones via MiXCR and kept in-frame beta chains. When rows share a CDR3 protein, they turn into one entry using the most common DNA and genes. What appears here as the V and J calls and clone size reflects TCRdb's work, not the paper's. Counted in this sample were under 200,000 distinct CDR3 sequences; 64% of them appeared once. Under 60% of the sample goes to the ten largest clones.

A word on this clonotype: Its antigen target is currently unknown. It has no much larger one-base neighbor in the sample; base qualities were not kept.

In this study, sorted CD4+ and CD8+ T cells from the blood of healthy subjects and of severe aplastic anemia patients had their TCR repertoires deep-sequenced. Ficoll-Paque density gradient centrifugation was used to isolate peripheral blood mononuclear cells. Before DNA was extracted, CD4+ and CD8+ T cells were sorted using either FACS or magnetic beads. The sequence came from a human donor with severe aplastic anemia or a healthy control (not recorded which). Sequences were obtained from sorted CD4+, CD8+, or CD8+CD57+ T cells (not recorded which) from PBMCs.

The CDR3 region has the sequence CASSAGRQQFYEQYF. At the DNA level, the sequence is TGTGCCAGCAGTGCGGGGCGGCAGCAGTTCTACGAGCAGTACTTC. The chain is made from TRBV2 and TRBJ2-7; the D gene assignment is perhaps TRBD1 or TRBD2, with each matching 5 bases. V was cut back by 4 bases and J by 3 bases, leaving a gap of 16 bases between them. From the cysteine through the phenylalanine, the CDR3 covers 15 amino acids. Here the CDR3 DNA is all that survives: 45 bases in frame from base 1. The germline V gene encodes CDR1 SNHLY and CDR2 FYNNEI.